This TCR beta chain was identified during a study of T cell repertoires and HLA-DP antigens. The protocol was immunoSEQ multiplex PCR, while the TCRdb copy is restricted to in-frame clones and leaves out a portion. The sample yields around 70,000 clones, around four fifths seen once. Deletions cut 5 bases from V and 2 bases from J, with 10 bases between. The CDR3 covers 14 residues. CDR1 is MNHEY and CDR2 is SVGAGI in the germline V gene. Details on this clone: Its antigen is still unknown.

Sequenced material: CD4+ T cells from PBMCs. The chain joins TRBV6-5 to TRBJ1-3; no firm D call. The receptor was isolated from a man aged 55 to 70 in good health and CMV-seronegative. The CDR3 sequence is CASSQLFPGNTIYF. CDR3 DNA: TGTGCCAGCAGTCAACTCTTCCCTGGAAACACCATATATTTT.